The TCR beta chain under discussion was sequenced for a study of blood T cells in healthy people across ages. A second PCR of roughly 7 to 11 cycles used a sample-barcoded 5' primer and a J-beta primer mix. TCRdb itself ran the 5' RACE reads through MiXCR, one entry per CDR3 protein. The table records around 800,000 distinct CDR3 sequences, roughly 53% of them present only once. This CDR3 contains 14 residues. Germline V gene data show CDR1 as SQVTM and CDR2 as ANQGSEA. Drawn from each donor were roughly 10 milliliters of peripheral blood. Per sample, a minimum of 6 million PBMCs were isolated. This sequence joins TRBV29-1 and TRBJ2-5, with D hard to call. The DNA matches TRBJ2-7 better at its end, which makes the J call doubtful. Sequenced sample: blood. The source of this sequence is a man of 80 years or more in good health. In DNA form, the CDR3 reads TGCAGCGTTGTATGGCAGCTACAGATCCACGAGCAGTACTTC. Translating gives CSVVWQLQIHEQYF.